The next 7 T cell receptor beta chains were all read from a single sample in a study of blood T cell repertoires in COVID-19. Produced via immunoSEQ multiplex PCR; TCRdb's table is partial and in-frame only. The data show 150,000 to 200,000 clones, roughly 88% seen once. The sequenced sample consisted of PBMCs or T cells enriched from blood (not recorded which). All receptors derive from a woman aged 18-29 years who had recovered from COVID-19.

J is TRBJ2-7 and V is TRBV7-2, with D perhaps matching TRBD1 (5 bases). The germline V gene has CDR1 SGHTA and CDR2 FQGNSA. Trimming shortened V by 5 bases and J by 5 bases, and 16 bases separated the two germline ends. This CDR3 is 14 amino acids long. CDR3 nucleotide sequence: TGTGCCAGCAGCATTAAAAGGGGTTTGAACGAGCAGTACTTC. Its protein is CASSIKRGLNEQYF.

This chain joins TRBV6-1 and TRBJ1-4; the D gene is possibly TRBD1 (5 bases). The CDR3 totals 15 residues. The germline CDR1 and CDR2 sequences are MNHNS and SASEGT. Trimming shortened V by 2 bases and J by 3 bases, and 10 bases separated the two germline ends. CDR3 region: CASSEMRQPNEKLFF. CDR3 nucleotides: TGTGCCAGCAGTGAAATGAGACAGCCTAATGAAAAACTGTTTTTT.

The chain uses TRBV30 and TRBJ2-7; TRBD1 aligns across 7 bases. Germline CDR1 and CDR2: GTSNPN and SVGIG (reference sequence). The CDR3 sequence is 14 residues long. With 0 bases clipped from V and 3 bases from J, the junction kept 5 bases outside the gene matches. CDR3 sequence (DNA): TGTGCCTGGAGTGTGGGACAGTTGGACTACGAGCAGTACTTC. Translating gives CAWSVGQLDYEQYF.

V is TRBV7-9 and J is TRBJ1-5; D unresolved. V was pared by 3 bases and J by 4 bases, with 13 bases between. The V gene's germline CDR1 is SEHNR and CDR2 FQNEAQ (reference sequence). CDR3 length: 15 residues. CDR3 protein: CASSLGTVGNQPQHF. CDR3 sequence (DNA): TGTGCCAGCAGCTTGGGCACGGTTGGTAATCAGCCCCAGCATTTT.

V gene TRBV19 combines with J gene TRBJ1-5; 8 nucleotides agree with TRBD1. CDR1 LNHDA and CDR2 SQIVND come from the germline V gene (reference sequence). With V trimmed by 6 bases and J by 5 bases, 3 bases remained unmatched. The CDR3 has 13 amino acids. The DNA for the CDR3 is TGTGCCAGTAGGGCACAGGGGGATCAGCCCCAGCATTTT. This sequence encodes CASRAQGDQPQHF.

This clone was observed a few times. The chain links TRBV15 to TRBJ1-2; TRBD1 aligns across 7 bases. The CDR3 covers 12 residues. CDR1 and CDR2 (germline): LNHNV, YYDKDF (reference sequence). Trimming at V came to 8 bases and at J to 2 bases, leaving 2 bases not matched to a gene. CDR3 sequence (DNA): TGTGCCACCGCAGGGGGGAACTATGGCTACACCTTC. Amino acid sequence: CATAGGNYGYTF.

This chain links TRBV9 with TRBJ1-3, with D tentatively TRBD1 (5 bases). The V end was cut by 0 bases, the J end by 8 bases, with 15 bases between. Per the germline V gene, CDR1 is SGDLS and CDR2 is YYNGEE. The CDR3 loop spans 15 amino acids. The CDR3 loop reads CASSVVGGGGDTIYF. The DNA for the CDR3 is TGTGCCAGCAGCGTAGTGGGGGGAGGAGGAGACACCATATATTTT.